The sequence of this T cell receptor beta chain was determined in a study of blood T cell repertoires in COVID-19. Study information: Samples representing acute and convalescent COVID-19 were sourced from the United States, Italy and Spain. Sample material is recorded as cDNA or gDNA derived from T cells, B-cell-depleted T cells, or PBMCs.

This CDR3 contains 15 residues. V shed 3 bases and J 4 bases; nucleotides not matched to a gene: 6. Germline CDR1 DFQATT, CDR2 SNEGSKA (reference sequence). Data came from immunoSEQ multiplex PCR; TCRdb stores just in-frame clones and leaves some out. The sample consists of around 110,000 clones, roughly 80% of them appearing once. The V gene is TRBV20-1, the J gene TRBJ2-2; 9 positions match TRBD2. The receptor's source is a man under 40 with acute or convalescent COVID-19. The sample comprised peripheral blood. CDR3 nucleotides: TGCAGTGCTAGTCTAGCGGGGCGTGCCACCGGGGAGCTGTTTTTT. Translating gives CSASLAGRATGELFF.